This TCR beta chain was obtained from a study of regulatory T cells in long-lasting Graves disease. Time point given: persistent/refractory GD, antithyroid drugs over 5 years with positive TRAb. After RNA was extracted from PBMCs, the TCR library was made from it. The CDR3 length is 17 residues. Germline CDR1 and CDR2: DFQATT and SNEGSKA (reference sequence). The V and J ends lost 0 bases and 10 bases respectively, with 27 bases between them. Library construction for TCR beta used iRepertoire HTBI primers and Arm-PCR of CDR3 regions. TCRdb passed the multiplex PCR reads through MiXCR, listing each CDR3 protein once. The repertoire has fewer than 550,000 distinct CDR3 sequences, roughly 21% of them found once; the top ten carry roughly 7.1%. This clonotype was counted only a few times.

The chain recombines TRBV20-1 with TRBJ1-1, with D unclear. The sequence derives from a female donor with Graves disease. The starting material was peripheral blood mononuclear cells (PBMCs), obtained when the disease was refractory, from a patient treated with antithyroid drugs. The CDR3: CSARDRRLEGLAWGAFF. DNA of the CDR3: TGCAGTGCTAGAGATCGAAGATTGGAGGGATTGGCCTGGGGAGCTTTCTTT.